This is a list of T cell receptor beta chains from one sample in a study of blood T cells in healthy people across ages. MiXCR, applied by TCRdb to the 5' RACE reads, yields one record per CDR3 protein. The sample lists 800,000 to 950,000 distinct CDR3 sequences, 40% to 60% occurring once. Source material: blood. The receptors stem from a young man in good health. Each CDR3 is given with its conserved first and last residue. Each record gives: J gene, V gene, D gene, clone size, CDR3 protein, CDR3 DNA. A D gene is named only where the DNA matches it firmly. The size field is filled for only some rows; it gives once, few, many or a size class.

TRBJ2-7,TRBV6-2/TRBV6-3,.,few,CASSNGGQLSYEQYF,TGTGCCAGCAGCAACGGGGGACAGCTCTCCTACGAGCAGTACTTC
TRBJ2-3,TRBV3-1,.,.,CASSQTITPSAQYF,TGTGCCAGCAGCCAAACAATAACCCCTTCCGCGCAGTATTTT
TRBJ2-1,TRBV4-3,TRBD2,many,CASSQDVLAGNEQFF,TGCGCCAGCAGCCAAGACGTGCTAGCGGGCAATGAGCAGTTCTTC
TRBJ1-2,TRBV6-2/TRBV6-3,TRBD1,.,CASSDTDRGRRSGYTF,TGTGCCAGCAGTGACACGGACAGGGGGAGGCGAAGTGGCTACACCTTC
TRBJ2-7,TRBV11-2,.,.,CASSLDQRAGGEQYF,TGTGCCAGCAGCTTAGATCAGAGGGCCGGGGGCGAGCAGTACTTC
TRBJ2-7,TRBV27,TRBD2,.,CASRASGGYEQYF,TGTGCCAGCAGGGCTAGCGGAGGATACGAGCAGTACTTC
TRBJ2-5,TRBV7-2,TRBD1,.,CASSYPGQGAEETQYF,TGTGCCAGTAGCTATCCGGGACAGGGGGCCGAAGAGACCCAGTACTTC
TRBJ2-5,TRBV24-1,TRBD2,.,CATSERGGADEQYF,TGTGCCACCAGCGAGCGGGGGGGCGCAGATGAGCAGTACTTC
TRBJ2-5,TRBV7-3,.,.,CASSASGITTQYF,TGTGCCAGCAGCGCTTCGGGAATCACCACCCAGTACTTC
TRBJ1-4,TRBV5-1,TRBD1,.,CASSFGTANEKLFF,TGCGCCAGCAGCTTCGGGACAGCTAATGAAAAACTGTTTTTT
TRBJ2-4,TRBV30,TRBD2,few,CAGSVRGEQYF,TGTGCCGGGAGTGTACGGGGGGAGCAGTACTTC
TRBJ2-5,TRBV7-9,TRBD1,.,CASSPRQGKETQYF,TGTGCCAGCAGCCCCAGACAGGGGAAAGAGACCCAGTACTTC
TRBJ1-5,TRBV6-6,.,.,CASSYGPAGSDQPQHF,TGTGCCAGCAGTTACGGTCCGGCCGGGAGCGATCAGCCCCAGCATTTT
TRBJ2-7,TRBV20-1,.,.,CSARDGGGVAEQYF,TGCAGTGCTAGAGACGGCGGAGGGGTCGCCGAGCAGTACTTC
TRBJ2-7,TRBV28,.,few,CASFQPRSYEQYF,TGTGCCAGCTTCCAACCTCGTAGCTACGAGCAGTACTTC
TRBJ2-4,TRBV12-3/TRBV12-4,.,.,CASREIGRTPLAKNIQYF,TGTGCCAGCAGAGAGATCGGCAGGACCCCTCTAGCCAAAAACATTCAGTACTTC
TRBJ2-1,TRBV5-1,.,.,CASSLFPRDSSYNEQFF,TGCGCCAGCAGCTTATTCCCTCGGGACTCCTCCTACAATGAGCAGTTCTTC
TRBJ2-1,TRBV7-2,.,.,CASSFNPSGDEQFF,TGTGCCAGCAGCTTCAATCCCTCGGGCGATGAGCAGTTCTTC
TRBJ2-7,TRBV4-2,.,few,CASSQENGGRNEQYF,TGTGCCAGCAGCCAAGAAAACGGGGGTAGGAACGAGCAGTACTTC
TRBJ1-1,TRBV4-2,.,.,CASSQPTKDGDRREAFF,TGTGCCAGCAGCCAACCTACAAAGGATGGGGATAGGAGGGAAGCTTTCTTT
TRBJ2-7,TRBV2,TRBD1,.,CASTHVQGWKYF,TGTGCCAGCACCCATGTACAGGGGTGGAAGTACTTC
TRBJ2-5,TRBV25-1,.,.,CASSEPGLGEETQYF,TGTGCCAGCAGTGAACCGGGCCTCGGGGAAGAGACCCAGTACTTC
TRBJ1-2,TRBV6-2/TRBV6-3,.,.,CASSNPGGGYGYTF,TGTGCCAGCAGCAACCCGGGGGGGGGCTATGGCTACACCTTC
TRBJ1-2,TRBV16,.,.,CASSQSANGYTF,TGTGCCAGCAGCCAATCCGCAAACGGCTACACCTTC